This T cell receptor beta chain was obtained from a study of long-term antiretroviral therapy in people with HIV. Researchers report immunoSEQ v3.0 was run at survey level. Method: immunoSEQ multiplex PCR; TCRdb's copy keeps in-frame clones and lacks some. This table holds fewer than 55,000 clones, about 95% found once. The V gene lost 5 bases and the J gene lost 1 base, with 12 bases spanning the gap. CDR3 length: 15 residues. Germline V gene sequence: CDR1 SGHRS, CDR2 YFSETQ. This TCR derives from a woman aged 50 to 65 with HIV. The material was unsorted PBMCs, obtained 3.7 years after starting antiretroviral therapy. This chain connects TRBV5-1 to TRBJ1-4; the D is unclear. CDR3 region: CASSPLPGTNEKLFF. CDR3 in DNA: TGCGCCAGCAGTCCCCTTCCTGGAACTAATGAAAAACTGTTTTTT.